The 18 T cell receptor beta chains below all came from one sample that was sequenced in a study of cytomegalovirus exposure and HLA in healthy donors. A multiplex PCR was run with 60 Vbeta primers and 13 Jbeta primers. The protocol was immunoSEQ multiplex PCR, while the TCRdb copy is restricted to in-frame clones and leaves out a portion. The data show 160,000 or so clones, roughly 80% seen once. Material for sequencing was PBMCs. The source is a young man in good health and CMV-seropositive.

A few counts support this clone. V is TRBV2 and J is TRBJ2-2; D gene unclear. The length of the CDR3 is 14 residues. Germline values: CDR1 SNHLY, CDR2 FYNNEI. Trimming cost V 2 bases and J 2 bases, with 6 bases left between them. Written as DNA, the CDR3 is TGTGCCAGCAGTGAATCTCGTAACACCGGGGAGCTGTTTTTT. This encodes CASSESRNTGELFF.

V gene TRBV7-8 combines with J gene TRBJ1-1, with 7 bases lining up with TRBD1. The germline gives CDR1 SGHVS, CDR2 FQNEAQ. V was clipped by 1 base and J by 7 bases; unmatched bases: 9. The CDR3 is made up of 15 amino acids. CDR3 sequence: CASSLGEGAAYEAFF. The CDR3 DNA reads as TGTGCCAGCAGCTTAGGAGAGGGGGCGGCCTATGAAGCTTTCTTT. The full variable domain, rest sourced from reference TRBV7-8 and TRBJ1-1, is GAGVSQSPRYKVAKRGQDVALRCDPISGHVSLFWYQQALGQGPEFLTYFQNEAQLDKSGLPSDRFFAERPEGSVSTLKIQRTQQEDSAVYLCASSLGEGAAYEAFFGQGTRLTVV.

V gene TRBV6-5 combines with J gene TRBJ1-6; 9 nucleotides line up with TRBD1. V gave up 10 bases and J gave up 4 bases; unmatched junction bases: 5. The CDR3 is made up of 14 amino acids. Germline V gives CDR1 MNHEY, CDR2 SVGAGI. CDR3 coding DNA: TGTGCCACCTTGACAGGGGGTTATAATTCACCCCTCCACTTT. Protein: CATLTGGYNSPLHF.

This clone has only a few counts. V gene TRBV6-4 combines with J gene TRBJ2-6, with a weak D call TRBD1 (5 bases). The V gene's germline CDR1 is MRHNA and CDR2 SNTAGT. The CDR3 runs to 18 residues. V gave up 0 bases and J gave up 0 bases, with 12 bases separating them. The CDR3 region has the DNA TGTGCCAGCAGTGACTCGAATACAGGCCCCTCTGGGGCCAACGTCCTGACTTTC. This sequence encodes CASSDSNTGPSGANVLTF.

CDR3 region: CASVAWASGIDEQFF. CDR3 sequence (DNA): TGTGCCAGCGTTGCATGGGCTAGCGGGATTGATGAGCAGTTCTTC. The rearrangement uses TRBV4-2 and TRBJ2-1; 9 positions match TRBD2. After removal of 8 bases from V and 8 bases from J, the junction contained 13 bases not matched to a gene. The germline gives CDR1 LGHNA, CDR2 YNFKEQ. The length of the CDR3 is 15 residues.

The rearrangement joins TRBV2 to TRBJ2-2, with TRBD2 as a possible D gene (6 bases). In germline, CDR1 is SNHLY, CDR2 FYNNEI. V lost 6 bases and J lost 3, with 14 bases in between. The CDR3 covers 15 residues. The CDR3 DNA follows: TGTGCCAGCAGGGGGGGACTTCGATACACCGGGGAGCTGTTTTTT. Protein product: CASRGGLRYTGELFF.

To note about this clone: The CDR3 carries no conserved terminal phenylalanine or tryptophan, so it likely arises from a read error. The chain has TRBV6-1 and TRBJ1-6; the D is unclear. Per germline, CDR1 MNHNS and CDR2 SASEGT. This CDR3 is built from 13 residues. V lost 7 bases and J 0 bases, leaving 4 bases between the germline ends. The CDR3: CASIYSYNSPLHL. CDR3 DNA sequence: TGTGCCAGCATCTACTCCTATAATTCACCCCTCCACCTT.

This clone showed up just a few times. The chain combines TRBV28 with TRBJ1-1, with D perhaps matching TRBD1 (6 bases). V dropped 3 bases and J dropped 8 bases, with 13 bases sitting between them. CDR1 is MDHEN and CDR2 is SYDVKM in the germline V gene. The CDR3 is 13 amino acids. This CDR3 is CASSFGRGNEAFF. CDR3 nucleotide sequence: TGTGCCAGCAGTTTCGGCAGGGGTAACGAAGCTTTCTTT. The full variable domain, with the rest looked up from reference TRBV28 and TRBJ1-1, is DVKVTQSSRYLVKRTGEKVFLECVQDMDHENMFWYRQDPGLGLRLIYFSYDVKMKEKGDIPEGYSVSREKKERFSLILESASTNQTSMYLCASSFGRGNEAFFGQGTRLTVV.

The chain combines TRBV5-5 with TRBJ1-5; D ambiguous. The germline V gene encodes CDR1 SGHKS and CDR2 YYEKEE (reference sequence). Trimming removed 3 bases at V and 4 bases at J, with 8 bases between. The length of the CDR3 is 13 residues. CDR3 nucleotides: TGTGCCAGCAGCTATCAGTTAAATCAGCCCCAGCATTTT. Its protein is CASSYQLNQPQHF. Complete variable domain (other parts from reference TRBV5-5 and TRBJ1-5): DAGVTQSPTHLIKTRGQQVTLRCSPISGHKSVSWYQQVLGQGPQFIFQYYEKEERGRGNFPDRFSARQFPNYSSELNVNALLLGDSALYLCASSYQLNQPQHFGDGTRLSIL.

The chain joins TRBV29-1 to TRBJ2-2; D gene ambiguous. The CDR3 length is 13 residues. Germline V gene data show CDR1 as SQVTM and CDR2 as ANQGSEA. The ends were cut back, 4 bases at V and 1 base at J, with 7 bases in the middle. The CDR3 region has the DNA TGCAGCGTTGGGGCGCAGAACACCGGGGAGCTGTTTTTT. Encoded protein: CSVGAQNTGELFF.

The chain uses TRBV9 and TRBJ2-2; D is possibly TRBD1 (6 bases). The germline CDR1 and CDR2 sequences are SGDLS and YYNGEE. With 3 bases removed from V and 6 bases from J, the gap between germline ends came to 18 bases. This CDR3 is 16 amino acids long. CDR3 in DNA: TGTGCCAGCAGCGCCGTCGACAGGATCCTACCCGGGGAGCTGTTTTTT. This gives the protein CASSAVDRILPGELFF.

This clone was seen once. The gene calls are TRBV5-1 and TRBJ2-1; D possibly corresponds to TRBD2 (7 bases). Germline CDR1 is SGHRS and CDR2 is YFSETQ. The CDR3 extends over 15 amino acids. Trimming stripped 6 bases from V and 5 bases from J, with 18 bases between. CDR3 protein: CASIKGVGGHNEQFF. In nucleotides, the CDR3 is TGCGCCAGCATCAAAGGAGTGGGGGGGCACAATGAGCAGTTCTTC.

The chain employs TRBV2 and TRBJ2-2, with D uncertain. CDR3 size: 12 residues. Germline V CDR1 and CDR2: SNHLY, FYNNEI. Trimming removed 6 bases from V and 3 bases from J, with 5 bases in between. The CDR3 loop reads CASRGDTGELFF. In DNA, the CDR3 is TGTGCCAGCAGAGGAGACACCGGGGAGCTGTTTTTT. The full variable domain, its missing parts supplied by reference TRBV2 and TRBJ2-2, is EPEVTQTPSHQVTQMGQEVILRCVPISNHLYFYWYRQILGQKVEFLVSFYNNEISEKSEIFDDQFSVERPDGSNFTLKIRSTKLEDSAMYFCASRGDTGELFFGEGSRLTVL.

This chain connects TRBV14 to TRBJ1-1; D remains ambiguous. The V gene lost 5 bases and the J gene lost 0 bases, with 13 bases spanning the gap. CDR1 SGHDN and CDR2 FVKESK come from the germline V gene. This CDR3 has 15 amino acids. CDR3 sequence reads: CASSTYGYMNTEAFF. The DNA of the CDR3 is TGTGCCAGCAGCACGTACGGGTACATGAACACTGAAGCTTTCTTT.

The chain recombines TRBV15 with TRBJ1-1; perhaps TRBD1 as D (5 bases). Trimming took off 8 bases at V and 4 bases at J, with 8 bases between the two ends. CDR3 length equals 11 residues. Germline assignment: CDR1 LNHNV and CDR2 YYDKDF (reference sequence). The CDR3 nucleotides are TGTGCCACCTCGGGGGGCACTGAAGCTTTCTTT. Its translation is CATSGGTEAFF.

The chain joins TRBV27 to TRBJ2-5, with a weak D call TRBD2 (5 bases). Deletions cut 3 bases from V and 5 bases from J, with 13 bases between. Germline lookup yields CDR1 MNHEY and CDR2 SMNVEV (reference sequence). The CDR3 loop spans 14 amino acids. CDR3 amino acids: CASSLDGMWETQYF. The CDR3 DNA sequence: TGTGCCAGCAGTTTGGACGGGATGTGGGAGACCCAGTACTTC.

This chain connects TRBV7-3 to TRBJ2-3; D unresolved. Germline-derived CDR1 and CDR2 are SGHTA and FQGTGA. Trimming removed 4 bases at V and 0 bases at J, with 5 bases between. This CDR3 region has 13 residues. The CDR3: CASSSMSTDTQYF. The CDR3 coding sequence is TGTGCCAGCAGCTCCATGAGCACAGATACGCAGTATTTT.

About this clone itself: This CDR3 fails to terminate in the conserved phenylalanine or tryptophan, so it likely reflects a read error. The chain carries TRBV5-8 and TRBJ1-6; possibly TRBD1 for D (5 bases). The V gene lost 0 bases and the J gene lost 0 bases, with 7 bases spanning the gap. CDR3 length: 16 residues. Germline V gene sequence: CDR1 SGHTS, CDR2 YDEGEE. CDR3: CASSLGDSSYNSPLHL. CDR3 DNA sequence: TGTGCCAGCAGCTTGGGTGACAGCTCCTATAATTCACCCCTCCACCTT.